This T cell receptor (beta chain) comes out of a study of cytomegalovirus exposure and HLA in healthy donors. Study-wide context: The same platform as the roughly 670 first-cohort repertoires was used for the 110 or so validation repertoires, a later analysis reported. Study-wide points: Most TCR sequences proved rare, with some public TCRs found in many donors. The study listed under 200 cytomegalovirus-associated TCR beta chains. Three chains linked to CMV were shown in vitro to be specific for CMV antigens.

With respect to this clone: Antigen: not known.

Here immunoSEQ multiplex PCR was the method, and the copy in TCRdb shows in-frame clones only, minus some. The sample lists roughly 100,000 clones, less than 90% occurring once. The germline gives CDR1 LGHNA, CDR2 YNFKEQ. V shed 5 bases and J 9 bases; nucleotides not matched to a gene: 9. The CDR3 is made up of 15 amino acids. The sequenced sample consisted of PBMCs. The V call is TRBV4-2, the J call TRBJ1-6; 8 nucleotides agree with TRBD1. The source is a woman under 30 in good health and CMV-seropositive. In nucleotides, the CDR3 is TGTGCCAGCAGCGGGGAGACAGGGGCCCCTTCACCCCTCCACTTT. The encoded protein is CASSGETGAPSPLHF.